This T cell receptor (beta chain) was captured in a study of T cell responses to AZD1222 COVID-19 vaccine. Assay used: immunoSEQ multiplex PCR; TCRdb lists only in-frame clones, some missing. Of 80,000 or so clones in the sample, roughly nine tenths were seen once. The CDR3 loop spans 16 amino acids. With V trimmed by 7 bases and J by 4 bases, 10 bases remained unmatched. Germline CDR1 LNHDA, CDR2 SQIVND (reference sequence). Sequenced here: peripheral blood, sampled 28 days after the second AZD1222 dose. The TCR was taken from an adult who received the AZD1222 COVID-19 vaccine. The chain uses TRBV19 and TRBJ2-1; TRBD1 matches at 10 bases. The DNA for the CDR3 is TGTGCCAGTACCCAGGGGACAGGGGCGTTTTACAATGAGCAGTTCTTC. Protein product: CASTQGTGAFYNEQFF.